Listed below are T cell receptor beta chains from one sample, sequenced in a study of shared clonotypes between healthy human individuals. Assay: immunoSEQ multiplex PCR; the TCRdb copy retains only in-frame clones and omits some. The sample has roughly 2 million clones, roughly 95% seen once; the top ten hold about 1.1%. Input material: naive CD8+ T cells sorted from blood. Receptor source: a young man in good health. The CDR3 runs from the conserved cysteine through the conserved F or W. Each record gives: J gene, V gene, clone size, D gene, CDR3 protein, CDR3 DNA. The D gene is left open where the match is weak. A clone size is listed for some rows: how often the clone was seen (once, few, many), or a class if it is expanded.

TRBJ2-7,TRBV6-5,-,TRBD2,CASSSPSGGGGNEQYF,TGTGCCAGCAGTTCCCCCTCCGGCGGGGGGGGGAACGAGCAGTACTTC
TRBJ1-2,TRBV27,-,-,CASSPLQGMHGYTF,TGTGCCAGCAGCCCCCTACAGGGAATGCATGGCTACACCTTC
TRBJ2-7,TRBV21-1,once,-,CASSAPGGKQGDYEQYF,TGTGCCAGCAGCGCCCCAGGCGGGAAACAGGGGGACTACGAGCAGTACTTC
TRBJ1-1,TRBV12-5,-,TRBD1,CASGFVPDRLEKAFF,TGTGCTAGTGGTTTTGTACCGGACAGGTTAGAGAAAGCTTTCTTT
TRBJ1-4,TRBV25-1,-,-,CASSEPRSGIREKLFF,TGTGCCAGCAGTGAACCAAGATCAGGGATCCGCGAAAAACTGTTTTTT
TRBJ1-4,TRBV11-1,-,-,CTSSLWSGEKLFF,TGTACCAGCAGCTTATGGTCCGGCGAAAAACTGTTTTTT
TRBJ2-7,TRBV5-1,-,-,CASSFRGNSYEQYF,TGCGCCAGCAGCTTTAGAGGGAACTCCTACGAGCAGTACTTC
TRBJ2-7,TRBV6-5,once,-,CASSYGFPRTYEQYF,TGTGCCAGCAGTTACGGCTTCCCGAGAACCTACGAGCAGTACTTC
TRBJ2-7,TRBV4-3,-,TRBD1,CASSQGQGHYEQYF,TGCGCCAGCAGCCAGGGACAGGGGCACTACGAGCAGTACTTC
TRBJ2-7,TRBV7-9,once,-,CASSPPDTWGEQYF,TGTGCCAGCAGCCCTCCGGACACATGGGGGGAGCAGTACTTC
TRBJ1-1,TRBV19,-,-,CASTSGVWAATEAFF,TGTGCCAGTACGAGCGGCGTTTGGGCCGCCACTGAAGCTTTCTTT
TRBJ2-3,TRBV21-1,-,-,CASSKDRAEVSTDTQYF,TGTGCCAGCAGCAAAGATAGAGCGGAGGTTAGCACAGATACGCAGTATTTT
TRBJ1-6,TRBV7-8,-,-,CASSLLGLEGTLHF,TGTGCCAGCAGCTTACTTGGGCTCGAGGGGACCCTCCACTTT
TRBJ1-4,TRBV6-5,-,TRBD1,CASSGLDRERLFF,TGTGCCAGCAGTGGGTTGGACAGGGAGAGACTGTTTTTT
TRBJ2-5,TRBV5-1,once,TRBD2,CASSGGLAGHQRETQYF,TGCGCCAGCAGCGGCGGACTAGCGGGCCACCAGAGGGAGACCCAGTACTTC
TRBJ2-5,TRBV11-2,-,-,CASSRAPQGRETQYF,TGTGCCAGCAGCCGTGCGCCGCAGGGTCGGGAGACCCAGTACTTC
TRBJ2-2,TRBV4-1,-,TRBD1,CASSPDRGGGGELFF,TGCGCCAGCAGCCCAGACAGGGGTGGGGGCGGGGAGCTGTTTTTT
TRBJ1-1,TRBV10-3,-,-,CATASLNTEAFF,TGTGCCACCGCTAGTTTGAACACTGAAGCTTTCTTT
TRBJ1-4,TRBV10-3,-,TRBD1,CAISEAGQGLGEKLFF,TGTGCCATCAGTGAGGCGGGACAGGGACTTGGGGAAAAACTGTTTTTT
TRBJ1-5,TRBV10-1,-,-,CASTFRGQPQHF,TGCGCCAGCACCTTCAGGGGTCAGCCCCAGCATTTT
TRBJ1-4,TRBV4-1,-,-,CASSQEQGLATNEKLFF,TGCGCCAGCAGCCAAGAACAGGGTCTGGCCACTAATGAAAAACTGTTTTTT
TRBJ1-1,TRBV9,-,-,CASSAWGGPNTEAFF,TGTGCCAGCAGCGCCTGGGGGGGGCCGAACACTGAAGCTTTCTTT
TRBJ2-3,TRBV4-1,-,-,CASSQPGIDTQYF,TGCGCCAGCAGCCAGCCAGGGATAGATACGCAGTATTTT
TRBJ1-6,TRBV7-2,-,-,CASSPETNSPLHF,TGTGCCAGCAGCCCCGAAACTAATTCACCCCTCCACTTT
TRBJ2-6,TRBV4-1,-,-,CASSQVTGANVLTF,TGCGCCAGCAGCCAAGTTACCGGGGCCAACGTCCTGACTTTC
TRBJ2-3,TRBV9,-,-,CASSVEELPSGLPSTDTQYF,TGTGCCAGCAGCGTAGAAGAATTACCCTCAGGGCTCCCTAGCACAGATACGCAGTATTTT
TRBJ2-2,TRBV13,-,-,CASSLRLSGELFF,TGTGCCAGCAGCTTAAGACTTTCCGGGGAGCTGTTTTTT
TRBJ2-3,TRBV9,-,-,CASSGGSPGDTQYF,TGTGCCAGCAGCGGCGGCTCTCCGGGGGATACGCAGTATTTT
TRBJ2-7,TRBV6-6,-,-,CASSDNHFSYEQYF,TGTGCCAGCAGTGATAACCACTTCTCCTACGAGCAGTACTTC
TRBJ2-1,TRBV19,-,-,CASSIFMGGYNEQFF,TGTGCCAGTAGTATCTTCATGGGGGGCTACAATGAGCAGTTCTTC
TRBJ2-7,TRBV7-9,-,-,CASSPDRSYEQYF,TGTGCCAGCAGCCCGGACCGATCCTACGAGCAGTACTTC
TRBJ1-6,TRBV28,-,-,CASRGVSYNSPLHF,TGTGCCAGCAGGGGGGTCTCCTATAATTCACCCCTCCACTTT
TRBJ2-1,TRBV14,-,TRBD2,CASSQVGGNEQFF,TGTGCCAGCAGCCAAGTGGGAGGGAATGAGCAGTTCTTC
TRBJ2-5,TRBV2,-,TRBD1,CASLAGGTETQYF,TGTGCCAGCTTGGCAGGGGGCACGGAGACCCAGTACTTC
TRBJ1-4,TRBV2,once,TRBD1,CASSEGRGSNEKLFF,TGTGCCAGCAGTGAAGGCAGGGGGTCAAATGAAAAACTGTTTTTT
TRBJ2-7,TRBV7-2,-,-,CASRWSGASSYEQYF,TGTGCCAGCAGGTGGTCCGGTGCGAGTAGTTACGAGCAGTACTTC
TRBJ2-1,TRBV25-1,-,TRBD1,CASSVDRGGVGAYNEQFF,TGTGCCAGCAGTGTGGACAGGGGGGGTGTCGGAGCCTACAATGAGCAGTTCTTC
TRBJ2-7,TRBV11-2,once,-,CASTPGGNYEQYF,TGTGCCAGCACCCCCGGGGGAAACTACGAGCAGTACTTC
TRBJ2-2,TRBV9,-,TRBD2,CASSVDAGVNTGELFF,TGTGCCAGCAGCGTAGACGCGGGAGTAAACACCGGGGAGCTGTTTTTT
TRBJ2-1,TRBV4-3,-,-,CASSQAEGPINEQFF,TGCGCCAGCAGCCAAGCAGAGGGGCCGATCAATGAGCAGTTCTTC
TRBJ1-2,TRBV9,-,TRBD1,CASSARDRSVSGYGYTF,TGTGCCAGCAGCGCACGGGACAGGAGTGTTTCCGGTTATGGCTACACCTTC
TRBJ2-1,TRBV27,-,TRBD2,CASSLLAGLYNEQFF,TGTGCCAGCAGTTTGCTAGCGGGACTCTACAATGAGCAGTTCTTC
TRBJ2-7,TRBV29-1,once,-,CSVEGDNSYEQYF,TGCAGCGTTGAGGGCGACAACTCCTACGAGCAGTACTTC
TRBJ1-1,TRBV11-2,-,-,CASSLGVAAFF,TGTGCCAGCAGCTTAGGTGTCGCAGCTTTCTTT
TRBJ1-4,TRBV4-3,-,-,CASSQDLAASNEKLFF,TGCGCCAGCAGCCAAGATTTGGCAGCCTCTAATGAAAAACTGTTTTTT
TRBJ2-7,TRBV2,-,-,CASSEALGVHEGYEQYF,TGTGCCAGCAGTGAAGCGCTTGGAGTACATGAGGGGTACGAGCAGTACTTC
TRBJ1-2,TRBV4-2,-,-,CASSLQSTGYGYTF,TGTGCCAGCAGCCTGCAATCCACCGGGTATGGCTACACCTTC
TRBJ2-5,TRBV9,-,TRBD2,CASSDSGSHQETQYF,TGTGCCAGCAGCGATAGCGGGAGCCACCAAGAGACCCAGTACTTC
TRBJ2-7,TRBV13,-,-,CASSLGASVGYEQYF,TGTGCCAGCAGCTTAGGGGCTAGCGTGGGGTACGAGCAGTACTTC
TRBJ1-6,TRBV7-9,-,-,CASSKTGDGNSPLHF,TGTGCCAGCAGCAAGACAGGTGATGGGAATTCACCCCTCCACTTT
TRBJ1-2,TRBV28,-,-,CASSWGGYGYTF,TGTGCCAGCAGTTGGGGAGGGTATGGCTACACCTTC
TRBJ2-7,TRBV6-1,-,TRBD2,CASSEVTSGGNEQYF,TGTGCCAGCAGTGAAGTGACTAGCGGGGGCAACGAGCAGTACTTC
TRBJ1-2,TRBV4-3,-,TRBD1,CASSQDGGGPGSYGYTF,TGCGCCAGCAGCCAAGATGGAGGGGGCCCTGGTTCCTATGGCTACACCTTC
TRBJ2-2,TRBV5-1,-,TRBD2,CASSRREYTGELFF,TGCGCCAGCAGCCGGCGGGAGTACACCGGGGAGCTGTTTTTT
TRBJ2-7,TRBV10-2,-,-,CASRGGYYEQYF,TGCGCCAGCAGGGGCGGCTACTACGAGCAGTACTTC
TRBJ2-1,TRBV10-3,-,-,CAISPPPTPSSYNEQFF,TGTGCCATCAGCCCCCCGCCAACGCCCTCCTCCTACAATGAGCAGTTCTTC
TRBJ1-1,TRBV7-3,-,TRBD1,CASSLIGGGPNTEAFF,TGTGCCAGCAGCTTAATCGGAGGGGGCCCGAACACTGAAGCTTTCTTT
TRBJ1-1,TRBV5-1,-,TRBD1,CASTPWPGTAVTEAFF,TGCGCCAGCACCCCGTGGCCCGGGACAGCTGTAACTGAAGCTTTCTTT
TRBJ2-1,TRBV4-1,-,TRBD1,CASSLGQGDEQFF,TGCGCCAGCAGCCTGGGACAGGGCGATGAGCAGTTCTTC
TRBJ2-7,TRBV7-9,-,-,CASSSDQVIEQYF,TGTGCCAGCAGTTCCGATCAGGTAATCGAGCAGTACTTC